Listed below are T cell receptor beta chains from one sample, sequenced in a study of blood T cell repertoires in COVID-19. Sequencing used immunoSEQ multiplex PCR; TCRdb keeps in-frame clones, though not all of them. The table includes around 66,000 clones, around 87% detected once. Specimen: peripheral blood. The receptors here all came from a man aged 60 to 75 with acute or convalescent COVID-19. The CDR3 runs from the conserved cysteine through the conserved F or W. The D gene is left open where the match is weak.

d_call: .; v_call: TRBV19; j_call: TRBJ2-5; cdr3_nt: TGTGCCAGTAGTTTTACAGGGGAGACCCAGTACTTC; cdr3_aa: CASSFTGETQYF
d_call: TRBD1; v_call: TRBV19; j_call: TRBJ2-2; cdr3_nt: TGTGCCAGTGAGTTAGGACAGGGTAACGCCGGGGAGCTGTTTTTT; cdr3_aa: CASELGQGNAGELFF
d_call: TRBD1; v_call: TRBV5-1; j_call: TRBJ1-1; cdr3_nt: TGCGCCAGCAGAAATGACAGGGAATATACTGAAGCTTTCTTT; cdr3_aa: CASRNDREYTEAFF
d_call: .; v_call: TRBV9; j_call: TRBJ2-3; cdr3_nt: TGTGCCAGCAGCCGGGACTCCTTCGGCACAGATACGCAGTATTTT; cdr3_aa: CASSRDSFGTDTQYF
d_call: .; v_call: TRBV3-1/TRBV3-2; j_call: TRBJ2-5; cdr3_nt: TGTGCCAGCAGCCATACCCCTTGGGCGGGGGCCGACCAAGAGACCCAGTACTTC; cdr3_aa: CASSHTPWAGADQETQYF
d_call: .; v_call: TRBV12-3/TRBV12-4; j_call: TRBJ2-3; cdr3_nt: TGTGCCAGCAGTTTTAACACAGATACGCAGTATTTT; cdr3_aa: CASSFNTDTQYF
d_call: TRBD1; v_call: TRBV5-6; j_call: TRBJ1-5; cdr3_nt: TGTGCCAGCAGCTCCAAGGACAGGGGCAATCAGCCCCAGCATTTT; cdr3_aa: CASSSKDRGNQPQHF
d_call: TRBD1; v_call: TRBV7-2; j_call: TRBJ1-2; cdr3_nt: TGTGCCAGCAGCTTCGACAGGGGGTTAGTGGATGTCTATGGCTACACCTTC; cdr3_aa: CASSFDRGLVDVYGYTF
d_call: .; v_call: TRBV5-1; j_call: TRBJ2-3; cdr3_nt: TGCGCCAGCAGCTTGGCCTATGCTGTAGATACGCAGTATTTT; cdr3_aa: CASSLAYAVDTQYF
d_call: .; v_call: TRBV18; j_call: TRBJ2-2; cdr3_nt: TGTGCCAGCTCACCGGGACAAACAACCGGGGAGCTGTTTTTT; cdr3_aa: CASSPGQTTGELFF
d_call: TRBD1; v_call: TRBV18; j_call: TRBJ2-1; cdr3_nt: TGTGCCAGCTCACCATGGGTGAGTCAGGGGGCAAACTACAATGAGCAGTTCTTC; cdr3_aa: CASSPWVSQGANYNEQFF
d_call: TRBD1; v_call: TRBV3-1/TRBV3-2; j_call: TRBJ1-3; cdr3_nt: TGTGCCAGCAGCCCCCGACAGGGGTCTTTTTATGGAAACACCATATATTTT; cdr3_aa: CASSPRQGSFYGNTIYF